Listed below are T cell receptor beta chains from one sample, sequenced in a study of radiotherapy plus CTLA-4 blockade in lung cancer. Assay used: immunoSEQ multiplex PCR; TCRdb lists only in-frame clones, some missing. The repertoire holds 45,000 to 75,000 clones, around 80% seen once, with around 4% in the top ten. The starting material was peripheral blood, obtained from a patient treated with radiotherapy plus ipilimumab. These receptors were taken from a human donor with non-small cell lung cancer who had a partial response to radiotherapy plus ipilimumab. CDR3s include the opening cysteine and the closing phenylalanine or tryptophan. D genes are given only for firm matches. Clone size is shown for a subset of rows, as once, few, many or a class of expanded clone.

TGTGCCAGCAGTTTATCAGGGGGTTCTGGAAACACCATATATTTT,CASSLSGGSGNTIYF,TRBV28,TRBD1,few,TRBJ1-3
TGTGCCAGCAGTCCCTATTTGGATCAGCCCCAGCATTTT,CASSPYLDQPQHF,TRBV6-5,.,.,TRBJ1-5
TGTGCCAGCAGTTACGATAGTGCCTACGAGCAGTACTTC,CASSYDSAYEQYF,TRBV6-6,.,.,TRBJ2-7
TGTGCCAGCAGCGGGACAGGGGAAAATGAAAAACTGTTTTTT,CASSGTGENEKLFF,TRBV9,TRBD1,.,TRBJ1-4
TGTGCCAGCAGCCAGGTTCTCGGAGGCAGCTCCTACGAGCAGTACTTC,CASSQVLGGSSYEQYF,TRBV5-4,.,.,TRBJ2-7
TGTGCCAGCAGCCTAAGCACAGGGTCTTACAATGAGCAGTTCTTC,CASSLSTGSYNEQFF,TRBV7-2,.,.,TRBJ2-1
TGCGCCAGCAGCTCCGGACAGGAAGAGACCCAGTACTTC,CASSSGQEETQYF,TRBV5-1,TRBD1,once,TRBJ2-5
TGTGCCACCAGCAGATCGACAGGGAACTATGGCTACACCTTC,CATSRSTGNYGYTF,TRBV15,TRBD1,.,TRBJ1-2
TGTGCCAGCAGTTTGGGTGGCAAATTCCTCCCTCGCTCCTACAATGAGCAGTTCTTC,CASSLGGKFLPRSYNEQFF,TRBV5-6,.,.,TRBJ2-1
TGCGCCAGCAGCCCCAAAGGGGCTACCCAGCAGACCCAGTACTTC,CASSPKGATQQTQYF,TRBV5-1,.,.,TRBJ2-5
TGTGCCAGCAGTTCGACCGGGACAGGGGGGGTCTCTGGGGCCAACGTCCTGACTTTC,CASSSTGTGGVSGANVLTF,TRBV28,TRBD1,.,TRBJ2-6
TGCGCCAGCAGCCAAGAGTTTTTGGGAAAGGGAGAAACTGAAGCTTTCTTT,CASSQEFLGKGETEAFF,TRBV4-1,.,.,TRBJ1-1
TGTGCCAGCAGTTACAACAGGGTCGAGCAGTACTTC,CASSYNRVEQYF,TRBV6-5,.,.,TRBJ2-7
TGCGCCAGCAGCTTTGACAGGGGGCGAGGCACTGAAGCTTTCTTT,CASSFDRGRGTEAFF,TRBV5-1,TRBD1,once,TRBJ1-1
TGTGCCAGCAGTTACTCCACAGGGGGACTACTGTTTTTT,CASSYSTGGLLFF,TRBV6-6,TRBD1,.,TRBJ1-4
TGTGCCAGTAGTCCGCGGGTCCGGGACAGGGTCCACGGCTACACCTTC,CASSPRVRDRVHGYTF,TRBV19,TRBD1,.,TRBJ1-2
TGTGCCAGCAGCCCTCGGACAAGCTACAATGAGCAGTTCTTC,CASSPRTSYNEQFF,TRBV11-2,.,few,TRBJ2-1
TGTGCCAGTAGTCCGTCCCCGGGGAAGGGAGCTTTCTTT,CASSPSPGKGAFF,TRBV19,.,once,TRBJ1-1
TGTGCCAGTGTGTGGACAGGGGGAGGCAATGAGCAGTTCTTC,CASVWTGGGNEQFF,TRBV6-1,TRBD1,.,TRBJ2-1
TGCGCCAGCACCGATAGGGGGGAGCAGTACTTC,CASTDRGEQYF,TRBV5-1,.,.,TRBJ2-7
TGTGCCAGCAGCTTGGGGGCAAGAGACGTCCTGACTTTC,CASSLGARDVLTF,TRBV5-8,.,.,TRBJ2-6
TGTGCCAGCAGGCCTCTAGCGGGGGGATACTACAATGAGCAGTTCTTC,CASRPLAGGYYNEQFF,TRBV11-2,TRBD2,.,TRBJ2-1
TGTGCCAGCATACCCAACAGGGACTACAATGAGCAGTTCTTC,CASIPNRDYNEQFF,TRBV2,.,.,TRBJ2-1
TGTGCCAGCAGTTACGGCTCAATCAATCAGCCCCAGCATTTT,CASSYGSINQPQHF,TRBV6-5,.,.,TRBJ1-5
TGTGCCAGCAGCTTAGGTACAGACACTAATGAAAAACTGTTTTTT,CASSLGTDTNEKLFF,TRBV7-9,.,.,TRBJ1-4
TGTGCCAGCAGCGTAGACGGCGGATATAATTCACCCCTCCACTTT,CASSVDGGYNSPLHF,TRBV9,.,.,TRBJ1-6